The 30 T cell receptor beta chains given below trace back to one sample, sequenced in a study of blood T cells in healthy people across ages. Using a J-beta primer mix together with a sample-barcoded 5' primer, a second PCR was run for roughly 6 to 11 cycles. TCRdb recomputed calls from the 5' RACE reads with MiXCR, one row per CDR3 protein. The repertoire includes approximately 2,000,000 distinct CDR3 sequences, roughly 43% of them detected once, and roughly 23% sits in the top ten. Sequencing was done on a sample of blood. The receptors originated from a human donor in good health.

The gene calls are TRBV6-2 or TRBV6-3 and TRBJ2-5, with 9 bases aligning to TRBD1. The junction had 3 bases not matched to a gene; V was cut back by 6 bases and J by 1 base. Germline V CDR1 and CDR2: MNHEY, SVGEGT. This CDR3 contains 14 residues. DNA of the CDR3: TGTGCCAGCAGGACGGACAGGGGCCAAGAGACCCAGTACTTC. It is translated as CASRTDRGQETQYF.

The chain employs TRBV5-1 and TRBJ1-3; D is undetermined. The CDR3 length is 18 residues. Per the germline V gene, CDR1 is SGHRS and CDR2 is YFSETQ. V was trimmed by 1 base and J by 0 bases, leaving 17 bases between them. The CDR3 loop reads CASSLSRRDTSSGNTIYF. CDR3 bases: TGCGCCAGCAGCTTGAGCAGGCGCGATACGAGCTCTGGAAACACCATATATTTT.

This clonotype turned up a few times. The CDR3 nucleotides are TGTGCCATCAGTGAGTCGAGTCGGGTTGAGCAGTTCTTC. It translates to CAISESSRVEQFF. V gene TRBV10-3 combines with J gene TRBJ2-1; D uncertain. The CDR3 contains 13 residues. Trimming cost V 0 bases and J 9 bases, with 9 bases left between them. Germline-derived CDR1 and CDR2 are ENHRY and SYGVKD.

This sequence joins TRBV12-3 or TRBV12-4 and TRBJ2-1; D is ambiguous. Trimming shortened V by 2 bases and J by 9 bases, and 8 bases separated the two germline ends. The length of the CDR3 is 12 residues. The CDR3, as DNA: TGTGCCAGCAGTTTAAATGTTGGTGAGCAGTTCTTC. Translated: CASSLNVGEQFF.

This clonotype occurred a few times. With a much larger clone just one base away, this may be a read error. CDR3: CASSQGGSSYNEQYF. CDR3 in DNA: TGTGCCAGCAGCCAGGGGGGGAGCTCCTACAATGAGCAGTACTTC. J is TRBJ2-5 and V is TRBV7-2; either TRBD1 or TRBD2 may fit D (7 bases each). V was trimmed by 5 bases and J by 11 bases, leaving 24 bases between them. This CDR3 spans 15 amino acids. CDR1 and CDR2 (germline): SGHTA, FQGNSA. Complete variable domain (other parts from reference TRBV7-2 and TRBJ2-5): GAGVSQSPSNKVTEKGKDVELRCDPISGHTALYWYRQSLGQGLEFLIYFQGNSAPDKSGLPSDRFSAERTGGSVSTLTIQRTQQEDSAVYLCASSQGGSSYNEQYFGPGTRLLVL.

This clonotype was detected a few times. The CDR3 sequence: CATSTGQNQPQHF. CDR3 DNA: TGTGCCACCTCGACAGGGCAGAATCAGCCCCAGCATTTT. The V call is TRBV24-1, the J call TRBJ1-5; 7 positions match TRBD1. Trimming cost V 9 bases and J 4 bases; bases outside gene matches: 5. This CDR3 has 13 residues. CDR1 is KGHDR, CDR2 SFDVKD, per germline.

The chain couples TRBV28 to TRBJ1-2; TRBD1 is a possible D gene (6 bases). This CDR3 region has 13 residues. Germline V gene lookup returns CDR1 MDHEN and CDR2 SYDVKM. Trimming took off 3 bases at V and 7 bases at J, with 12 bases between the two ends. The CDR3: CASSFVQGSGYTF. The CDR3 region has the DNA TGTGCCAGCAGTTTCGTGCAGGGGTCTGGCTACACCTTC.

The chain joins TRBV7-2 to TRBJ1-1; tentatively, D is TRBD1 (6 bases). Trimming removed 5 bases from V and 4 bases from J, with 20 bases in between. The CDR3 totals 16 residues. Germline CDR1 reads SGHTA; CDR2 reads FQGNSA. The CDR3 DNA reads as TGTGCCAGCAGCCCCGACTGGGGGGCTGGTAGCACTGAAGCTTTCTTT. Amino acid sequence: CASSPDWGAGSTEAFF.

The V gene is TRBV6-1, the J gene TRBJ2-1, with a weak D call TRBD1 (5 bases). The V gene's germline CDR1 is MNHNS and CDR2 SASEGT. The V end lost 5 bases, the J end lost 0 bases, and 17 bases lay between the germline ends. The CDR3 is 17 residues long. DNA for the CDR3: TGTGCCAGCAGTCGCCGACTGACAGACCCCTCCTACAATGAGCAGTTCTTC. It codes for CASSRRLTDPSYNEQFF.

V gene TRBV13 combines with J gene TRBJ2-5; the D is unclear. The CDR3 is made up of 13 amino acids. Germline V CDR1 and CDR2: PRHDT, FYEKMQ (reference sequence). Trimming took off 5 bases at V and 6 bases at J, with 13 bases between the two ends. CDR3 in amino acids: CASSHGVWKTQYF. CDR3 nucleotide sequence: TGTGCCAGCAGCCACGGCGTCTGGAAGACCCAGTACTTC.

The chain uses TRBV5-6 and TRBJ1-1; D is perhaps TRBD1 (5 bases). The CDR3 sequence is 17 residues long. Trimming took 5 bases from V and 0 from J, leaving 20 bases between them. Germline V gene data show CDR1 as SGHDT and CDR2 as YYEEEE. The chain's CDR3 is CASSFRTTLNVNTEAFF. CDR3 nucleotide sequence: TGTGCCAGCAGTTTTAGGACAACATTAAATGTGAACACTGAAGCTTTCTTT.

This clonotype was found a few times. The chain is built from TRBV14 and TRBJ2-5, with TRBD2 matching 10 bases. Germline CDR1 SGHDN, CDR2 FVKESK. This CDR3 region has 17 residues. J was trimmed by 3 bases and V by 4 bases; bases with no gene match: 11. CDR3 region: CASSPLPSGGFKETQYF. The CDR3, as DNA: TGTGCCAGCAGCCCCCTTCCTAGCGGGGGTTTCAAAGAGACCCAGTACTTC.

This clonotype was seen more than once but under ten times. The rearrangement uses TRBV11-1 and TRBJ2-5; D gene unclear. Germline V gene lookup returns CDR1 SGHAT and CDR2 FQDESV (reference sequence). Trimming stripped 5 bases from V and 2 bases from J, with 15 bases between. This CDR3 region has 15 residues. For the CDR3, the DNA is TGTGCCAGCAGCCTTTCTGGTCGTACGCAAGAGACCCAGTACTTC. Translated: CASSLSGRTQETQYF.

The chain has TRBV12-3 or TRBV12-4 and TRBJ2-1; a weak D match, TRBD2 (6 bases). Trimming shortened V by 7 bases and J by 7 bases, and 17 bases separated the two germline ends. The CDR3 is 14 residues long. CDR3 DNA sequence: TGTGCCAGCATCCCTCCAGGTGGGGGGAATGAGCAGTTCTTC. Its translation is CASIPPGGGNEQFF.

A remark on this clonotype: At one of its ends the junction is not consistent with the germline gene, which may arise from a read error. The CDR3: CSSSATGGFPDEQFF. The CDR3 coding sequence is TGTTCCAGCAGCGCCACAGGGGGTTTTCCCGATGAGCAGTTCTTC. J is TRBJ2-1 and V is TRBV6-5, with TRBD1 matching over 8 bases. The CDR3 spans 15 residues. In germline, CDR1 is MNHEY, CDR2 SVGAGI.

This chain joins TRBV12-3 or TRBV12-4 and TRBJ1-5; a weak D match, TRBD1 (5 bases). The ends were cut back, 5 bases at V and 9 bases at J, with 20 bases in the middle. The CDR3 is 15 residues long. The CDR3 spells CASSPRRGTPTPQHF. In nucleotides, the CDR3 is TGTGCCAGCAGTCCCCGACGGGGCACACCCACGCCCCAGCATTTT.

This clonotype was observed many times. The chain employs TRBV27 and TRBJ2-5; D ambiguous. The V gene's germline CDR1 is MNHEY and CDR2 SMNVEV (reference sequence). The CDR3 extends over 16 amino acids. V lost 2 bases and J lost 1, with 14 bases in between. The CDR3 sequence is CASSLLPPLLQETQYF. For the CDR3, the DNA is TGTGCCAGCAGTTTACTTCCGCCACTGCTCCAAGAGACCCAGTACTTC.

This clonotype has only a few counts. The chain employs TRBV5-1 and TRBJ2-5; 8 bases agree with TRBD2. The assigned J gene may be wrong: the sequence end matches TRBJ2-7 better. Germline CDR1 and CDR2: SGHRS and YFSETQ. The CDR3 spans 14 residues. CDR3 coding DNA: TGCGCCAGCAGCTTGGAAGGGACTAGAAGCGAGCAGTACTTC. Its protein product is CASSLEGTRSEQYF.

V is TRBV20-1 and J is TRBJ2-7; D remains ambiguous. V was clipped by 4 bases and J by 0 bases, with 7 bases between them. Germline CDR1 reads DFQATT; CDR2 reads SNEGSKA (reference sequence). The CDR3 consists of 12 residues. The CDR3 nucleotides read TGCAGTGCTAAAGGGATCTCCTACGAGCAGTACTTC. Its protein is CSAKGISYEQYF.

As for this clonotype: The junction and the germline gene differ at one end; a read error may be behind it. The CDR3 sequence is CSVVLSYEQCF. The CDR3 bases are TGCAGCGTTGTCCTCTCCTACGAGCAGTGCTTC. The genes are TRBV29-1 and TRBJ2-7, with D uncertain. Germline V gene lookup returns CDR1 SQVTM and CDR2 ANQGSEA. This CDR3 has 11 amino acids.

This sequence joins TRBV6-6 and TRBJ2-7; D is uncertain. Germline V gives CDR1 MNHNY, CDR2 SVGAGI (reference sequence). V dropped 0 bases and J dropped 3 bases, with 12 bases sitting between them. The CDR3 covers 15 residues. Here the CDR3 DNA reads TGTGCCAGCAGTTACTCGAACACCGCTGACTACGAGCAGTACTTC. Protein product: CASSYSNTADYEQYF.

V usage is TRBV10-3 and J usage is TRBJ2-7; 7 bases map to TRBD1. Germline V gives CDR1 ENHRY, CDR2 SYGVKD. J was trimmed by 2 bases and V by 10 bases; bases with no gene match: 11. The CDR3 runs to 14 residues. CDR3 sequence: CATHMGGQAYEQYF. The CDR3 nucleotides are TGTGCCACTCACATGGGCGGACAGGCCTACGAGCAGTACTTC.

The sample holds a few counts of this clonotype. J is TRBJ2-5 and V is TRBV7-8, with D maybe TRBD2 (5 bases). The J call may be faulty, since TRBJ2-7 better matches the DNA end. Per the germline V gene, CDR1 is SGHVS and CDR2 is FQNEAQ. This CDR3 contains 14 residues. CDR3 residues: CASTKLRGPNEQYF. The CDR3 DNA follows: TGTGCCAGCACAAAATTACGGGGTCCTAACGAGCAGTACTTC.

The V call is TRBV2, the J call TRBJ2-3; D is undetermined. Germline V gene sequence: CDR1 SNHLY, CDR2 FYNNEI. This CDR3 region has 13 residues. The CDR3 here is CARWTPRTDTQYF. The CDR3 DNA reads as TGTGCGCGGTGGACGCCCCGCACAGATACGCAGTATTTT. The full variable domain, its missing parts supplied by reference TRBV2 and TRBJ2-3, is EPEVTQTPSHQVTQMGQEVILRCVPISNHLYFYWYRQILGQKVEFLVSFYNNEISEKSEIFDDQFSVERPDGSNFTLKIRSTKLEDSAMYFCARWTPRTDTQYFGPGTRLTVL.

The CDR3 spells CASSGRRQGSTEQYF. The CDR3 coding sequence is TGTGCCAGCAGCGGAAGAAGACAGGGAAGCACCGAGCAGTACTTC. This chain joins TRBV7-6 and TRBJ2-7, with 7 nucleotides matching TRBD1. The CDR3 consists of 15 residues. Germline V gene sequence: CDR1 SGHVS, CDR2 FNYEAQ. V lost 5 bases to trimming and J lost 6 bases; unmatched junction nucleotides: 13.

The chain has TRBV2 and TRBJ2-3; a possible D gene is TRBD1 (5 bases). Trimming took 0 bases from V and 3 from J, leaving 13 bases between them. This CDR3 is 16 amino acids long. Per the germline V gene, CDR1 is SNHLY and CDR2 is FYNNEI. CDR3 amino acids: CASSEARTPTTDTQYF. The CDR3 coding sequence is TGTGCCAGCAGTGAAGCCCGGACACCGACGACAGATACGCAGTATTTT.

The genes are TRBV18 and TRBJ2-1, with D possibly being TRBD2 (5 bases). In germline, CDR1 is KGHSH, CDR2 LQKENI. The ends were cut back, 7 bases at V and 8 bases at J, with 15 bases in the middle. The CDR3 totals 13 residues. This CDR3 is CASCNTQEDEQFF. CDR3 nucleotides: TGTGCCAGCTGTAACACCCAGGAGGATGAGCAGTTCTTC.

Ten or more counts support this clonotype. The chain uses TRBV20-1 and TRBJ2-7, with D uncertain. This CDR3 region has 13 residues. Germline CDR1 DFQATT, CDR2 SNEGSKA (reference sequence). The germline V and J ends were trimmed by 0 bases and 3 bases, with 9 bases remaining between them. Here the CDR3 reads CSAREWAGYEQYF. DNA for the CDR3: TGCAGTGCTAGAGAATGGGCTGGCTACGAGCAGTACTTC.

This clonotype was observed a handful of times. J is TRBJ2-7 and V is TRBV2; 9 bases are shared with TRBD2. The CDR3 has 16 amino acids. The germline V gene has CDR1 SNHLY and CDR2 FYNNEI. V lost 5 bases to trimming and J lost 4 bases; unmatched junction nucleotides: 12. The DNA of the CDR3 is TGTGCCAGCAGTTGGCGAGGAGCGGGGGGACGTTACGAGCAGTACTTC. Translated: CASSWRGAGGRYEQYF.

This rearrangement joins TRBV29-1 to TRBJ2-4; 7 bases are a match to TRBD2. Losses at the gene ends were 3 bases for V and 13 bases for J; bases not matched to a gene: 12. Germline V gene data show CDR1 as SQVTM and CDR2 as ANQGSEA. There are 13 residues in the CDR3. CDR3 bases: TGCAGCGTTGATGCAGCGGGGCGCGTTGGGCAGTACTTC. Protein sequence: CSVDAAGRVGQYF.